This T cell receptor (beta chain) is drawn from a study of shared clonotypes between healthy human individuals. For the study at large: In total, the donors were two women and a few men aged 18 to 49.

Germline V gene lookup returns CDR1 WSHSY and CDR2 SAAADI. This CDR3 has 16 amino acids. The V end was cut by 0 bases, the J end by 5 bases, with 17 bases between. Using immunoSEQ multiplex PCR, the repertoire was profiled, and TCRdb retains in-frame clones only, with some absent. The repertoire holds about 1.5 million clones, with around 97% as singletons. Specimen: naive CD4+ T cells sorted from blood. Documented subset: CD45RA+ positively selected. This receptor was taken from a man aged 25 to 45 in good health. The chain links TRBV10-2 to TRBJ2-7; a possible D gene is TRBD2 (6 bases). The chain's CDR3 is CASSESTLAVRDEQYF. CDR3 in DNA: TGCGCCAGCAGTGAGTCGACACTAGCCGTAAGGGACGAGCAGTACTTC.